Listed below are T cell receptor beta chains from one sample, sequenced in a study of T cells in Graves' hyperthyroidism and ophthalmopathy. Each CDR3 protein gets one entry after TCRdb re-called the multiplex PCR reads with MiXCR. The profile covers 460,000 or so distinct CDR3 sequences, with approximately 15% appearing a single time and about 17% taken by the ten largest. The material sequenced was blood. The receptors originated from a woman younger than 30 with Graves' hyperthyroidism. The CDR3 runs from the conserved cysteine through the conserved F or W. D genes are given only for firm matches. The size of a clone is reported for some rows only, either as once, few or many, or as a class for expanded clones.

NA | TRBJ2-7 | NA | TRBV7-2 | TGTGCCAGCAGCTTACGTGTGGGAGCCACCTACGAGCAGTACTTC | CASSLRVGATYEQYF
NA | TRBJ1-4 | many | TRBV5-8 | TGTGCCAGCAGCTGGGAGTCAGGGGCGAGGAACGAAAAACTGTTTTTT | CASSWESGARNEKLFF
TRBD2 | TRBJ2-7 | NA | TRBV13 | TGCGCCAGCCGACTAAGCGGGAGGCCCTACAATGAGCAGTACTTC | CASRLSGRPYNEQYF
NA | TRBJ2-7 | few | TRBV27 | TGTGCCAGCAGTTTTCTGCCCGGGAGAGGGGACTACGAGCAGTACTTC | CASSFLPGRGDYEQYF
NA | TRBJ1-2 | NA | TRBV5-1 | TGCGCCAGCAGCCTGGACTCAGCAGGCTATGGCTACACCTTC | CASSLDSAGYGYTF
TRBD2 | TRBJ2-1 | NA | TRBV12-3/TRBV12-4 | TGTGCCAGCAGTTCGGGGACTAGCGGGAGACAGTTCTTC | CASSSGTSGRQFF
NA | TRBJ2-5 | many | TRBV27 | TGTGCCAGCAGTTTAGTGACAAGTCAAGAGACCCAGTACTTC | CASSLVTSQETQYF
NA | TRBJ1-2 | NA | TRBV9 | TGTGCCAGCAGCCCCAGGGCTACAGACCTGGGGGGCTACACCTTC | CASSPRATDLGGYTF
NA | TRBJ1-3 | many | TRBV3-1 | TGTGCCAGCAGGCTCGACCGCAGCTCTGGAAACACCATATATTTT | CASRLDRSSGNTIYF
NA | TRBJ1-1 | many | TRBV5-1 | TGCGCCAGCAGCTTTAAGGACACTGAAGCTTTCTTT | CASSFKDTEAFF
TRBD2 | TRBJ2-2 | many | TRBV10-3 | TGTGCCATCAGAGCTAGCGGGATTAACACCGGGGAGCTGTTTTTT | CAIRASGINTGELFF
NA | TRBJ1-2 | many | TRBV2 | TGTGCCAGCAGTGCATGGGGGGTGAATAATGGCTACACCTTC | CASSAWGVNNGYTF
TRBD2 | TRBJ2-2 | many | TRBV12-3/TRBV12-4 | TGTGCCAGCCTACCCGCTAGCGGCTTCAACACCGGGGAGCTGTTTTTT | CASLPASGFNTGELFF
TRBD1 | TRBJ1-3 | NA | TRBV30 | TGTGCCTGCGGGACAGGGATGGGAAACACCATATATTTT | CACGTGMGNTIYF
TRBD1 | TRBJ1-2 | NA | TRBV2 | TGTGCCAGCAGTGTTGACAGGGTAGAGGCGCGGACCTTC | CASSVDRVEARTF
TRBD2 | TRBJ2-1 | NA | TRBV7-8 | TGTGCCAGCAGCTTAGTGGGGGAGGGATGGGGCAATGAGCAGTTCTTC | CASSLVGEGWGNEQFF
NA | TRBJ2-1 | many | TRBV7-9 | TGTGCCAGCAGCGCCTCTAGCGTGAGCTCCTACAATGAGCAGTTCTTC | CASSASSVSSYNEQFF
TRBD2 | TRBJ2-7 | many | TRBV11-2 | TGTGCCAGCAGTTTAGCGGGAAAGATCTACGAGCAGTACTTC | CASSLAGKIYEQYF
NA | TRBJ1-1 | many | TRBV5-1 | TGCGCCAGCAGGGTCAGAATGGGACTCACTAACACTGAAGCTTTCTTT | CASRVRMGLTNTEAFF
TRBD2 | TRBJ2-7 | many | TRBV20-1 | TGCAGTGCTAGCCAGCGGGGGGGCTACTACGAGCAGTACTTC | CSASQRGGYYEQYF
NA | TRBJ1-2 | many | TRBV10-2 | TGCGCCAGCAGTGAGTCTACCGGAGGCTATGGCTACACCTTC | CASSESTGGYGYTF
NA | TRBJ1-5 | NA | TRBV7-2 | TGTGCCAGCAGCTCCCGGGACACCCATCAGCCCCAGCATTTT | CASSSRDTHQPQHF